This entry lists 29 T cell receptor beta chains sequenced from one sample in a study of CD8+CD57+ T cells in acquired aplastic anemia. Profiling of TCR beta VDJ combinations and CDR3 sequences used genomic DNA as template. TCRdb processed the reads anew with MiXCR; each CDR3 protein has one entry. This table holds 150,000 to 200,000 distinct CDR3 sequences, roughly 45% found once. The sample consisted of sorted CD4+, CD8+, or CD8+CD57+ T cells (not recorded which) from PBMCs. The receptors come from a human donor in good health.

The CDR3 region is CASTSDPRTGYNEQFF. DNA for the CDR3: TGTGCCAGCACTTCAGATCCCAGGACAGGGTATAATGAGCAGTTCTTC. The V call is TRBV12-3 or TRBV12-4, the J call TRBJ2-1, with 8 bases lining up with TRBD1. The CDR3 has 16 amino acids. The junction had 15 bases not matched to a gene; V was cut back by 7 bases and J by 7 bases.

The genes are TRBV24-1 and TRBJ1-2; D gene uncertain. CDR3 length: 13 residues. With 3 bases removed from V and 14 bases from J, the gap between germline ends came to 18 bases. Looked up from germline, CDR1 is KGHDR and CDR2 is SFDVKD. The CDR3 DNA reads TGTGCCACCAGTGATCTTAACGGACGGGCCAGGACCTTC. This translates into CATSDLNGRARTF.

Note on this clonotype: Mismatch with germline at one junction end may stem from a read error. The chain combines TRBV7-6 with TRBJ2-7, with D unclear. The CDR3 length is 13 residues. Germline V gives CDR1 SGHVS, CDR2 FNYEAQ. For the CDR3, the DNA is TGTACCAGCAGCACCAAACAGAGGAATGAGCAGTACTTC. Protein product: CTSSTKQRNEQYF.

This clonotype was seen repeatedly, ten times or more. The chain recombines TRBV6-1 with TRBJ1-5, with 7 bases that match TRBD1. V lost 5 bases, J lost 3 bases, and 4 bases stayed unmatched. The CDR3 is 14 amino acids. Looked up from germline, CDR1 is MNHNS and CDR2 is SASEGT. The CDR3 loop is CASSTTGYNQPQHF. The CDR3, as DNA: TGTGCCAGCAGTACGACAGGGTACAATCAGCCCCAGCATTTT.

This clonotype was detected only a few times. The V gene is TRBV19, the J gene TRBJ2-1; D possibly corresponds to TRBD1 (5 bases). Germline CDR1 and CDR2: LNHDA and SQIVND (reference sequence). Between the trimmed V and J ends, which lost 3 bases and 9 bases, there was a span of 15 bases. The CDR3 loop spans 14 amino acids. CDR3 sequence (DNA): TGTGCCAGTAGTATGAATCCAGGGTATACTGAGCAGTTCTTC. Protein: CASSMNPGYTEQFF. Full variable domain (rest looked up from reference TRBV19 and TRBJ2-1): DGGITQSPKYLFRKEGQNVTLSCEQNLNHDAMYWYRQDPGQGLRLIYYSQIVNDFQKGDIAEGYSVSREKKESFPLTVTSAQKNPTAFYLCASSMNPGYTEQFFGPGTRLTVL.

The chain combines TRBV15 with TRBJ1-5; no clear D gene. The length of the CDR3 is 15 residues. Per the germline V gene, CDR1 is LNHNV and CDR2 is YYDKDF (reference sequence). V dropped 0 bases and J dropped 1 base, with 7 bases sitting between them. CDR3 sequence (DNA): TGTGCCACCAGCAGAGATCCATGGAGCAATCAGCCCCAGCATTTT. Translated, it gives CATSRDPWSNQPQHF.

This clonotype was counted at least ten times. The CDR3, as DNA: TGTGCCAGCAGCCGCCAACAGGGACCGATTTACACTGAAGCTTTCTTT. Amino acids: CASSRQQGPIYTEAFF. The chain uses TRBV16 and TRBJ1-1; a weak D match, TRBD1 (6 bases). This CDR3 has 16 amino acids. Trimming removed 4 bases at V and 3 bases at J, with 18 bases between. The germline CDR1 and CDR2 sequences are KGHSY and FQNENV.

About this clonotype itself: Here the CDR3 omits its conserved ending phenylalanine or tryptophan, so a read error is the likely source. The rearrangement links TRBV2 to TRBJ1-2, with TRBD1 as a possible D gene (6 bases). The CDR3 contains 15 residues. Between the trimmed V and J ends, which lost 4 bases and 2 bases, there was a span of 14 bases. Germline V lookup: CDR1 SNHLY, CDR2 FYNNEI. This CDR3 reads CASSASGGGNYGYTL. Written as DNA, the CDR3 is TGTGCCAGCAGTGCCTCCGGAGGGGGGAACTATGGCTACACCCTC.

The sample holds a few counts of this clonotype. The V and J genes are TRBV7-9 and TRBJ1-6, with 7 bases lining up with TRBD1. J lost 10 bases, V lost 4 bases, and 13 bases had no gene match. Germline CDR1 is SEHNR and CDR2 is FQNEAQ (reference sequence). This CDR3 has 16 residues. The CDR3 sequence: CASSSSGEGASSPLHF. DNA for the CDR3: TGTGCCAGCAGCTCCTCCGGGGAGGGGGCATCCTCACCCCTCCACTTT.

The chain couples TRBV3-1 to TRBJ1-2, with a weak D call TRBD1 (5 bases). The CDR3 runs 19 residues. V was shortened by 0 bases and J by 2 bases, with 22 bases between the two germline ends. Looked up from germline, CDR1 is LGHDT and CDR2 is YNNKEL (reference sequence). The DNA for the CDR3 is TGTGCCAGCAGCCAAGATGGGTGGGAGACAGCCGGGCAAAACTATGGCTACACCTTC. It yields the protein CASSQDGWETAGQNYGYTF.

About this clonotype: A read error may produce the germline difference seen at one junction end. The CDR3 coding sequence is TGTGCCAGCAGCTTGCAGCGGGGGAACACCGGGGAGCTGTCTTTT. This translates into CASSLQRGNTGELSF. This chain uses TRBV7-2 with TRBJ2-2; 8 bases are shared with TRBD2. Looked up from germline, CDR1 is SGHTA and CDR2 is FQGNSA. CDR3 length: 15 residues.

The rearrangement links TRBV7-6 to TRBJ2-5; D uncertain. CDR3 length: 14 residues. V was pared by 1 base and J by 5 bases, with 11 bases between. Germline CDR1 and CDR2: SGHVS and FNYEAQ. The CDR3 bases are TGTGCCAGCAGCTTAGTTGCAGCTGGGGAGACCCAGTACTTC. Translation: CASSLVAAGETQYF.

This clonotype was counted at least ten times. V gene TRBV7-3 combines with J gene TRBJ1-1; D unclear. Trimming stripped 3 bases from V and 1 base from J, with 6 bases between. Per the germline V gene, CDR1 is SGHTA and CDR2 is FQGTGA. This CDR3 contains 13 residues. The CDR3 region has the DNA TGTGCCAGCAGCTTTGGATCGAACACTGAAGCTTTCTTT. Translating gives CASSFGSNTEAFF.

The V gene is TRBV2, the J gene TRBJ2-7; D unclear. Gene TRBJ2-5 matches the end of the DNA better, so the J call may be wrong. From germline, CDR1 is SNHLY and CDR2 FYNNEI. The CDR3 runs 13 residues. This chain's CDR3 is CASTRHGQETQYF. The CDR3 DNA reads TGTGCCAGCACTCGACACGGCCAAGAGACCCAGTACTTC.

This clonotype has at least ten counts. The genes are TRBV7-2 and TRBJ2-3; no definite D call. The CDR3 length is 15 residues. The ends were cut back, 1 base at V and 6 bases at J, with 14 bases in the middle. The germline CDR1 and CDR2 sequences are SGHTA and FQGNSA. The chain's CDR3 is CASSLEVRLGDTQYF. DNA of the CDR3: TGTGCCAGCAGCTTAGAGGTCAGGTTAGGGGATACGCAGTATTTT.

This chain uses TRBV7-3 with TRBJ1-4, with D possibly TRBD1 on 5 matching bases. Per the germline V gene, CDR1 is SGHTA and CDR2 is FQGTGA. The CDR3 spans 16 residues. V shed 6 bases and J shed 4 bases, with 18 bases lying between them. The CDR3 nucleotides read TGTGCCAGCAGGCCCGGGACGAGGGAACGTAATGAAAAACTGTTTTTT. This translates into CASRPGTRERNEKLFF.

This chain's CDR3 is CASSQGDMNTEAFF. CDR3 sequence (DNA): TGCGCCAGCAGCCAAGGGGACATGAACACTGAAGCTTTCTTT. The V gene is TRBV4-1, the J gene TRBJ1-1; possibly TRBD1 for D (6 bases). The germline V and J ends were trimmed by 1 base and 0 bases, with 6 bases remaining between them. Germline V gene sequence: CDR1 MGHRA, CDR2 YSYEKL. The CDR3 has 14 residues.

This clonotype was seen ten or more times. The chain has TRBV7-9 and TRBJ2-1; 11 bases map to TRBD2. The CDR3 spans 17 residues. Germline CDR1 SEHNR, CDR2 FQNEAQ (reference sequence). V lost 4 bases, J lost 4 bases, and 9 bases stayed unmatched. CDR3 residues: CASSSLQTSGAYNEQFF. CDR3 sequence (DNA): TGTGCCAGCAGCTCCCTTCAGACTAGCGGGGCTTACAATGAGCAGTTCTTC. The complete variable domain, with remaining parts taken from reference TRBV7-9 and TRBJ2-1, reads DTGVSQNPRHKITKRGQNVTFRCDPISEHNRLYWYRQTLGQGPEFLTYFQNEAQLEKSRLLSDRFSAERPKGSFSTLEIQRTEQGDSAMYLCASSSLQTSGAYNEQFFGPGTRLTVL.

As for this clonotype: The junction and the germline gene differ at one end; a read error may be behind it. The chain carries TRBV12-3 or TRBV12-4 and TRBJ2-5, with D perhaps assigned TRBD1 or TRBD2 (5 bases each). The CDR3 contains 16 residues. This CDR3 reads CASSSPPGRSQETRYF. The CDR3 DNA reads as TGTGCCAGCAGTTCCCCTCCGGGACGAAGCCAAGAGACCCGGTACTTC.

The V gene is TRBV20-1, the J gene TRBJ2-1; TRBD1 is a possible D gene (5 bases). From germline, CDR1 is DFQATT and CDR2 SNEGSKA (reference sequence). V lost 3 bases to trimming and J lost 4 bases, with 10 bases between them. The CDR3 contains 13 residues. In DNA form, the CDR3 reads TGCAGTGCTAGTGTCAGGGATTACAATGAGCAGTTCTTC. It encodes CSASVRDYNEQFF.

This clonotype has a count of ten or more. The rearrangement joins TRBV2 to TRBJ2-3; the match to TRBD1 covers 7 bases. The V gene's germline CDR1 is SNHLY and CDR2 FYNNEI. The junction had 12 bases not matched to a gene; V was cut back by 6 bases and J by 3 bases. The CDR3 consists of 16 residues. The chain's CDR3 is CASSPGTAFGTDTQYF. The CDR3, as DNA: TGTGCCAGCAGCCCCGGGACAGCATTCGGTACAGATACGCAGTATTTT.

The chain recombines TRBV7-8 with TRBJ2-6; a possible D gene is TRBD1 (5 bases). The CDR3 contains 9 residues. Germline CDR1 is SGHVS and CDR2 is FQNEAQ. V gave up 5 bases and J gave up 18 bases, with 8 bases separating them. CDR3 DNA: TGTGCCAGCAGCCACGGACAGACTTTC. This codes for CASSHGQTF.

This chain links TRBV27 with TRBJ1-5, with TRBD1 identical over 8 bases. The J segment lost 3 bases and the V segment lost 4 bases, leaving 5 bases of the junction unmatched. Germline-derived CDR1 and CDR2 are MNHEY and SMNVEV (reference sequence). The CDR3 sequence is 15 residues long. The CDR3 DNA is TGTGCCAGCAGTTATGGACAGGGCGACAATCAGCCCCAGCATTTT. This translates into CASSYGQGDNQPQHF.

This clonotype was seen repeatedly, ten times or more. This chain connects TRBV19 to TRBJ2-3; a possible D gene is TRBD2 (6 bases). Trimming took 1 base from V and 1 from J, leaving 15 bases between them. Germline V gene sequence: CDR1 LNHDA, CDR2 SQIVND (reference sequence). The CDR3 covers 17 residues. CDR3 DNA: TGTGCCAGTAGTATAGTTTGGAGGGTTCAGGGCACAGATACGCAGTATTTT. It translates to CASSIVWRVQGTDTQYF.

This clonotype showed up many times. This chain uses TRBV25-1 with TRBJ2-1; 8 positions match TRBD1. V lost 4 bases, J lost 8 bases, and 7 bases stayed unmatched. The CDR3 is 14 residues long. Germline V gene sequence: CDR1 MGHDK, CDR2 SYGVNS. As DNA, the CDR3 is TGTGCCAGCAGTGCCCTCAGGGGGCACGATGAGCAGTTCTTC. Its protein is CASSALRGHDEQFF.

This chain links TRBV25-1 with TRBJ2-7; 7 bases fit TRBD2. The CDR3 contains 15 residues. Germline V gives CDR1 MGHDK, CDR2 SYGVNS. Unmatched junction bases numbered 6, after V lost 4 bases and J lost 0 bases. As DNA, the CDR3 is TGTGCCAGCAGTGGCCCAAGCGGGAACTCCTACGAGCAGTACTTC. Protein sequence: CASSGPSGNSYEQYF.

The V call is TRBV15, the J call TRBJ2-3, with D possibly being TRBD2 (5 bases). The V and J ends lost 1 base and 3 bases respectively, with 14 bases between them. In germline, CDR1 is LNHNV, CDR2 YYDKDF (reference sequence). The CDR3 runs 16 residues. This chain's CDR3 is CATSRGPGILTDTQYF. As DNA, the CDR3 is TGTGCCACCAGCAGAGGGCCCGGGATCCTGACAGATACGCAGTATTTT.

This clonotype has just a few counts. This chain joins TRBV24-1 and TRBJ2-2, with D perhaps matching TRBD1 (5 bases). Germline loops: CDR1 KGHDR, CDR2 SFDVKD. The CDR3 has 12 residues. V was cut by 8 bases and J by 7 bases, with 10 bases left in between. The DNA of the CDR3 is TGTGCCACCAATGGGGCGAGCGGGGAGCTGTTTTTT. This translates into CATNGASGELFF.

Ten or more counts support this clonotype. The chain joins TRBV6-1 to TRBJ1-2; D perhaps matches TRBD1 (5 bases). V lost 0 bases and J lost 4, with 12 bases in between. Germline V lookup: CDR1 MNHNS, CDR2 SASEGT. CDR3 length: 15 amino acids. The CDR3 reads CASSEALRGVYGYTF. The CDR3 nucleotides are TGTGCCAGCAGTGAAGCGCTTCGGGGGGTCTATGGCTACACCTTC.